This T cell receptor (beta chain) was observed in a study of blood T cell repertoires in COVID-19. For the study at large: Sample material is recorded as cDNA or gDNA derived from T cells, B-cell-depleted T cells, or PBMCs.

Original processing notes: Amplification from reference gene primers served as the basis for estimated nucleated cell counts. Generated by immunoSEQ multiplex PCR, the TCRdb table keeps only in-frame clones and is missing some. That table gives V, J and clone size, and the DNA gave D and trimming. Of about 340,000 clones detected, approximately 86% appear once; the ten largest clones hold about 7.6%. CDR1 is SGHVS and CDR2 is FQNEAQ in the germline V gene. This CDR3 has 18 residues. Trimming pared 5 bases from V and 6 bases from J, leaving 26 bases between. This clone was found once. This rearrangement joins TRBV7-8 to TRBJ2-4; a possible D gene is TRBD1 (6 bases). The sample consisted of peripheral blood. This TCR was sampled from a woman in her sixties or seventies with COVID-19, enrolled during active disease. CDR3 sequence: CASSPRTVITVGANIQYF. In nucleotides, the CDR3 is TGTGCCAGCAGCCCGAGGACAGTAATAACGGTTGGGGCAAACATTCAGTACTTC.